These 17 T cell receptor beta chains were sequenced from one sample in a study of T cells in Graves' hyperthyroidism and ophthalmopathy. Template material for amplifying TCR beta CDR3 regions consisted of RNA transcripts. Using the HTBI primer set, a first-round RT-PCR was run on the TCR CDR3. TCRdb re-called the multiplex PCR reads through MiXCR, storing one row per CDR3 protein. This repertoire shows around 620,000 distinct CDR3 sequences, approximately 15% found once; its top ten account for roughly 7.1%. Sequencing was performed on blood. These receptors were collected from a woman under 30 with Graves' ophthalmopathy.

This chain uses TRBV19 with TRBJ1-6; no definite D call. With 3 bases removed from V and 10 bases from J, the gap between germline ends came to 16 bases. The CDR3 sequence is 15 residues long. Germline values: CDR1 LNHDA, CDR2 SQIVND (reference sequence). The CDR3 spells CASSMIDASNSPLHF. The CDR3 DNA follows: TGTGCCAGTAGTATGATAGACGCGTCCAACTCACCCCTCCACTTT.

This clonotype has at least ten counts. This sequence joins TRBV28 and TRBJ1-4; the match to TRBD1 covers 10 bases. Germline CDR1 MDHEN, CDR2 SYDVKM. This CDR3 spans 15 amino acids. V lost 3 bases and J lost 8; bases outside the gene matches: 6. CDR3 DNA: TGTGCCAGCAGTTTCCGGGACAGGGGACGCGAAAAACTGTTTTTT. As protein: CASSFRDRGREKLFF.

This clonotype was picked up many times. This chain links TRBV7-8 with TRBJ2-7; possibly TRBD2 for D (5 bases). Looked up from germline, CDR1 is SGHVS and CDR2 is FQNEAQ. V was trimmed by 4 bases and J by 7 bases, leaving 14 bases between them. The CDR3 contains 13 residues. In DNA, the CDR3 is TGTGCCAGCAGCTCCCGAGGGTTTGGGGAGCAGTACTTC. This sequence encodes CASSSRGFGEQYF.

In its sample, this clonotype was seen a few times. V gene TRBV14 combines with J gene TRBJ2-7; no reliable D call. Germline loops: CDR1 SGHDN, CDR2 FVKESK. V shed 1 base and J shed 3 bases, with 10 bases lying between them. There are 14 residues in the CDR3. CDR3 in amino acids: CASSQGEHLYEQYF. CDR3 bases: TGTGCCAGCAGCCAAGGGGAACACCTCTACGAGCAGTACTTC.

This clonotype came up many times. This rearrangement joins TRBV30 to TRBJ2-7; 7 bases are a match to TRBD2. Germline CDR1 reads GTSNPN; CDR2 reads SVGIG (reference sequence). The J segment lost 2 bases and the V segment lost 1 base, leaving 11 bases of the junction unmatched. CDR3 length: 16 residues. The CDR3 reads CAWSGVRDYPTYEQYF. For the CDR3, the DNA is TGTGCCTGGAGTGGGGTCCGGGACTACCCAACCTACGAGCAGTACTTC.

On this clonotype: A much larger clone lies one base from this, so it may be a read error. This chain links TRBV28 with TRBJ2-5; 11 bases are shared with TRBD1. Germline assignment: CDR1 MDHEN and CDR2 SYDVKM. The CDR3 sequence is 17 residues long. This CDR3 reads CVSSWTTGTGGAETQYF. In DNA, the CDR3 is TGTGTCAGCAGTTGGACAACCGGGACAGGGGGGGCAGAGACCCAGTACTTC.

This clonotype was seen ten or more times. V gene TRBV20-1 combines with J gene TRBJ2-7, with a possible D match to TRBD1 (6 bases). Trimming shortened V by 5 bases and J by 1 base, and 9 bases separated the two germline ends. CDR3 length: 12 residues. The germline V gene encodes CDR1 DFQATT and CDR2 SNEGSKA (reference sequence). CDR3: CSAGGHSYEQYF. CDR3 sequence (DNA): TGCAGTGCTGGGGGACATTCCTACGAGCAGTACTTC.

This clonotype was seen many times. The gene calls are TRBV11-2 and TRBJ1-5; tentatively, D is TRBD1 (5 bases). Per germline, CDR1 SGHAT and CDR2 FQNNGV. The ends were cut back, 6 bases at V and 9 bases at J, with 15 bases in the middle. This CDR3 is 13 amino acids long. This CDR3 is CASSSRGSRPQHF. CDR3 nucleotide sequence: TGTGCCAGCAGTTCCCGGGGGTCCAGGCCCCAGCATTTT.

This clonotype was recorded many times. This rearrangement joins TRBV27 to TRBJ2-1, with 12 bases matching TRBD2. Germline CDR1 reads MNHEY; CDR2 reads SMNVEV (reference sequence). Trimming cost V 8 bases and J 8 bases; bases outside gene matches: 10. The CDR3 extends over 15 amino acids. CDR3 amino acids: CASHPTSGRGDEQFF. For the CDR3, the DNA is TGTGCCAGCCATCCGACTAGCGGGAGAGGGGATGAGCAGTTCTTC.

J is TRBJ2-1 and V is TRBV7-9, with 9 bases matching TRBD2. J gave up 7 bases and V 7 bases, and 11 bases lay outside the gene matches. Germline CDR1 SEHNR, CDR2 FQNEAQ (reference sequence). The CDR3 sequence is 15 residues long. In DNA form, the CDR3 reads TGTGCCAGCATCCTGGGCGGGAGGGCCCCAAATGAGCAGTTCTTC. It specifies CASILGGRAPNEQFF.

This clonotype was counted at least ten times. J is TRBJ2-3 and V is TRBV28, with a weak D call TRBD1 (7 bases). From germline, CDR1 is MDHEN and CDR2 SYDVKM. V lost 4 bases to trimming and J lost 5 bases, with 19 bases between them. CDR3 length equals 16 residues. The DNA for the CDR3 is TGTGCCAGCAGTTCACCCTGGAGGGGGCTGGGAGATACGCAGTATTTT. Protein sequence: CASSSPWRGLGDTQYF.

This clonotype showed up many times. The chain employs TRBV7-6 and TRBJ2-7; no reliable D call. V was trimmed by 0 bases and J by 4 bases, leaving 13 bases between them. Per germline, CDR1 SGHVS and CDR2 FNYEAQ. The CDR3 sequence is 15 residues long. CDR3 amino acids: CASSLALSPSYEQYF. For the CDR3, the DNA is TGTGCCAGCAGCTTAGCGCTGAGTCCCAGTTACGAGCAGTACTTC.

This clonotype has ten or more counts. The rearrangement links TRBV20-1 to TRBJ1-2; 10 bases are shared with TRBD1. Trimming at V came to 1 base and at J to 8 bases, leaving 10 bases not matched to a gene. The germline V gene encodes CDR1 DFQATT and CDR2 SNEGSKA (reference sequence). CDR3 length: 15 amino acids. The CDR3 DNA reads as TGCAGTGCTAGAGTAGGATCCCGGGACAGGGGCGGCTACACCTTC. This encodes CSARVGSRDRGGYTF.

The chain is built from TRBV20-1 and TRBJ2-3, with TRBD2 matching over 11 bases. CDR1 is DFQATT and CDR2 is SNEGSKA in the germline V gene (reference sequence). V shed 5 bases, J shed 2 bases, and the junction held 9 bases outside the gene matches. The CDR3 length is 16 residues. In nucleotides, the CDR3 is TGCAGTGCTGGCCGACTAGCGGGAAGACTCACAGATACGCAGTATTTT. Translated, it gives CSAGRLAGRLTDTQYF.

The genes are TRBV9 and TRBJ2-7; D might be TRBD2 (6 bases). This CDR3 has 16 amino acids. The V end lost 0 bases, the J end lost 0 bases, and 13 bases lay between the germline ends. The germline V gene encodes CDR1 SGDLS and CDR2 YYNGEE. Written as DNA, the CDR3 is TGTGCCAGCAGCGTAGAGGGCGGGACGAGCTCCTACGAGCAGTACTTC. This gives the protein CASSVEGGTSSYEQYF. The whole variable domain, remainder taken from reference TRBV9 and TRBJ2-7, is DSGVTQTPKHLITATGQRVTLRCSPRSGDLSVYWYQQSLDQGLQFLIQYYNGEERAKGNILERFSAQQFPDLHSELNLSSLELGDSALYFCASSVEGGTSSYEQYFGPGTRLTVT.

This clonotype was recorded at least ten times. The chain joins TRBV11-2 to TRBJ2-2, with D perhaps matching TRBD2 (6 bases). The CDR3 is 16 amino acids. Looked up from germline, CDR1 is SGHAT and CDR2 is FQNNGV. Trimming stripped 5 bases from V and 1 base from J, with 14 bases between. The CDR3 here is CASSPAVSGNTGELFF. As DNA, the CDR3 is TGTGCCAGCAGCCCCGCCGTTAGCGGGAACACCGGGGAGCTGTTTTTT.

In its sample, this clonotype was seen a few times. CDR3 DNA: TGTGCCAGCAGTTTATCCGGGACAGCGATATCGGATGGCTACACCTTC. This gives the protein CASSLSGTAISDGYTF. The rearrangement joins TRBV28 to TRBJ1-2, with TRBD1 identical over 7 bases. The CDR3 runs to 16 residues. CDR1 is MDHEN, CDR2 SYDVKM, per germline. Losses at the gene ends were 1 base for V and 6 bases for J; bases not matched to a gene: 11.